The text below deals with one T cell receptor beta chain. Sequencing was performed with immunoSEQ multiplex PCR; in TCRdb, only in-frame clones are kept and a portion is missing. The table records over 200,000 clones, over 80% of them present only once. These data belong to a study of blood T cell repertoires in COVID-19. V lost 6 bases and J 3 bases, leaving 9 bases between the germline ends. The germline CDR1 and CDR2 sequences are MNHEY and SVGEGT. The CDR3 has 13 amino acids. The sequenced sample consisted of PBMCs or T cells enriched from blood (not recorded which). This sequence was found in a man aged 25 to 40 who had recovered from COVID-19. The rearrangement uses TRBV6-2 or TRBV6-3 and TRBJ2-1, with a possible D match to TRBD2 (5 bases). The CDR3 sequence is CASSSGLYNEQFF. In DNA form, the CDR3 reads TGTGCCAGCAGCTCCGGACTCTACAATGAGCAGTTCTTC.